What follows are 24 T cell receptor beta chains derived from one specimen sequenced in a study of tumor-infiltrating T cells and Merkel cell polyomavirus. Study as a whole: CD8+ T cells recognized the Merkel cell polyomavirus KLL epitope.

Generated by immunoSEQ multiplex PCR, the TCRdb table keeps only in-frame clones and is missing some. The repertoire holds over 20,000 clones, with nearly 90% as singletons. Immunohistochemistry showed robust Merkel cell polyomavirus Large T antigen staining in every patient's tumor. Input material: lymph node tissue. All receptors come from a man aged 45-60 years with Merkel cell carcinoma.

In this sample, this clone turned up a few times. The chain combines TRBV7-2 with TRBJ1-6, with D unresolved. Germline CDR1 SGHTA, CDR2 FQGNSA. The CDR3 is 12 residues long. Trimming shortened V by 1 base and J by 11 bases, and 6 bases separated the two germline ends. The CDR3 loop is CASSLGIPPLHF. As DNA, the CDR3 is TGTGCCAGCAGCTTAGGTATCCCACCCCTCCACTTT.

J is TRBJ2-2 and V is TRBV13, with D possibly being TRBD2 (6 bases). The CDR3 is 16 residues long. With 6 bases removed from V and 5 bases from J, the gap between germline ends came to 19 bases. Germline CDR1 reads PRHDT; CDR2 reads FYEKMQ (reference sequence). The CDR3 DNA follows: TGTGCCAGCAGGCCAGAGATGGCGGGGAGAACCGGGGAGCTGTTTTTT. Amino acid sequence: CASRPEMAGRTGELFF.

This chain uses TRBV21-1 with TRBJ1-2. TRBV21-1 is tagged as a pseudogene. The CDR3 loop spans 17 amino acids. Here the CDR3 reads CASSKGPGAWGNYGYTF. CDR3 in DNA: TGTGCCAGCAGCAAGGGTCCGGGAGCCTGGGGAAACTATGGCTACACCTTC.

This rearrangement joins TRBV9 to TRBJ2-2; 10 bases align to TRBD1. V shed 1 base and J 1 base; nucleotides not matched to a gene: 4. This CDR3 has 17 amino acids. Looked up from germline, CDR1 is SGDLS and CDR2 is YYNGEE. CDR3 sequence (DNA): TGTGCCAGCAGCGTATCCAGGGACAGGGGGAACACCGGGGAGCTGTTTTTT. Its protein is CASSVSRDRGNTGELFF.

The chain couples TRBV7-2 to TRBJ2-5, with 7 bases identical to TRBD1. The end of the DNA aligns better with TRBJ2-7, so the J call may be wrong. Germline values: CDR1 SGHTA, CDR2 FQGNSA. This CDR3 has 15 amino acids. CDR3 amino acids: CASSLAMGQTYEQYF. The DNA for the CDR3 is TGTGCCAGCAGCTTAGCAATGGGACAGACCTACGAGCAGTACTTC.

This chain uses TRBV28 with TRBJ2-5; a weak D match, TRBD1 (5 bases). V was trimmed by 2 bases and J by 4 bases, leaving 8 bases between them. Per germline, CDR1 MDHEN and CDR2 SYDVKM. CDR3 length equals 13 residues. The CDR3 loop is CASSLVGVETQYF. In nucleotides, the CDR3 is TGTGCCAGCAGTTTAGTAGGGGTAGAGACCCAGTACTTC.

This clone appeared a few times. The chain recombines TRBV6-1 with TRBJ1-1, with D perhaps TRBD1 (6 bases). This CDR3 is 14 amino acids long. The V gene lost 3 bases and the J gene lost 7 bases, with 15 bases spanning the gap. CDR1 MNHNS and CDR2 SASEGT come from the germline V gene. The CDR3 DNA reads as TGTGCCAGCAGTGATCGGGGGGCGTGGGATGAAGCTTTCTTT. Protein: CASSDRGAWDEAFF.

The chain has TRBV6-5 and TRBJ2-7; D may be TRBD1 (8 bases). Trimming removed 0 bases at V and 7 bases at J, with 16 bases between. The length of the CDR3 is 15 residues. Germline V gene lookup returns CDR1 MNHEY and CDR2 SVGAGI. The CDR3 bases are TGTGCCAGCAGTTACTCGCGCCAGCGGGACAGGGAGCAGTACTTC. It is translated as CASSYSRQRDREQYF.

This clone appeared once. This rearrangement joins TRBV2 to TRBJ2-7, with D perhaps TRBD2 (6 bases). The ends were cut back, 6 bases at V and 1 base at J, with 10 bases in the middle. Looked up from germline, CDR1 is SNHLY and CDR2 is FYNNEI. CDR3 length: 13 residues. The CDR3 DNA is TGTGCCAGCAGGGGGACTTCGTCCTACGAGCAGTACTTC. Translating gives CASRGTSSYEQYF.

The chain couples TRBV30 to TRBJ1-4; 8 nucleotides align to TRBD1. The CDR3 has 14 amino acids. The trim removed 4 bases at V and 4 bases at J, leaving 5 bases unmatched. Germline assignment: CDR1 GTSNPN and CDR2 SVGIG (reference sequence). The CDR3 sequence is CAWTQGAINEKLFF. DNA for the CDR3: TGTGCCTGGACCCAGGGGGCTATTAATGAAAAACTGTTTTTT.

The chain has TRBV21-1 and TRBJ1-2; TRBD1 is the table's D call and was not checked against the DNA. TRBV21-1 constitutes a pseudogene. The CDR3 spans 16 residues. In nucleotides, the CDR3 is TGTGCCAGCACAACACTTCTGGGGCCCTTTAACTATGGCTACACCTTC. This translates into CASTTLLGPFNYGYTF.

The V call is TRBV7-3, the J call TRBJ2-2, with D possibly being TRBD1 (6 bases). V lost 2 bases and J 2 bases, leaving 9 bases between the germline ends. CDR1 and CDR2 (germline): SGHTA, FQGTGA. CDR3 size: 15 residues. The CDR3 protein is CASSLLRGNTGELFF. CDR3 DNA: TGTGCCAGCAGCTTACTCAGGGGTAACACCGGGGAGCTGTTTTTT.

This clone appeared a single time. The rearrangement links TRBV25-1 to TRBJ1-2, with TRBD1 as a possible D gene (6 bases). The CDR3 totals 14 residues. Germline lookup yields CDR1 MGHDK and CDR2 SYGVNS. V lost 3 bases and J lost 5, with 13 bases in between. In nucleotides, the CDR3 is TGTGCCAGCAGTGAGATAGGGGGGGGGTATGGCTACACCTTC. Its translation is CASSEIGGGYGYTF.

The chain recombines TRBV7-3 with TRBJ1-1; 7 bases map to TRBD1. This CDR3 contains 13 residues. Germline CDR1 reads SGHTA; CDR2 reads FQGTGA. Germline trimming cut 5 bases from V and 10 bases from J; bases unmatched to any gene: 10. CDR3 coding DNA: TGTGCCAGCAGCCCGGGGACAGACCGTCTAGCTTTCTTT. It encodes CASSPGTDRLAFF.

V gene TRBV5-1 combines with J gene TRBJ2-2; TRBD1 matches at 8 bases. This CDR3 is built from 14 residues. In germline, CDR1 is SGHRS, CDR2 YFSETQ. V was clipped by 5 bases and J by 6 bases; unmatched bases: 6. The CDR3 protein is CASRDRVGAGELFF. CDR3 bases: TGCGCCAGCAGGGACAGGGTAGGAGCCGGGGAGCTGTTTTTT. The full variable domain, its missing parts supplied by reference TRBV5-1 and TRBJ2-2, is KAGVTQTPRYLIKTRGQQVTLSCSPISGHRSVSWYQQTPGQGLQFLFEYFSETQRNKGNFPGRFSGRQFSNSRSEMNVSTLELGDSALYLCASRDRVGAGELFFGEGSRLTVL.

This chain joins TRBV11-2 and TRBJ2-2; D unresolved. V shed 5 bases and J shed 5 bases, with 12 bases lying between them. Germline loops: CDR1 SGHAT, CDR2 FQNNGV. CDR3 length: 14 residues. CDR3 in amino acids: CASSLTEETGELFF. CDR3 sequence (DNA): TGTGCCAGCAGCCTCACCGAGGAGACCGGGGAGCTGTTTTTT.

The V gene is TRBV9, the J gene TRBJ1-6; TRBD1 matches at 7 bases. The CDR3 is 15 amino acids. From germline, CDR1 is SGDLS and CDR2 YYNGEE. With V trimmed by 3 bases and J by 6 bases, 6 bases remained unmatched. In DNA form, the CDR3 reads TGTGCCAGCAGCGGACGACAGGGAAGTAATTCACCCCTCCACTTT. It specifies CASSGRQGSNSPLHF.

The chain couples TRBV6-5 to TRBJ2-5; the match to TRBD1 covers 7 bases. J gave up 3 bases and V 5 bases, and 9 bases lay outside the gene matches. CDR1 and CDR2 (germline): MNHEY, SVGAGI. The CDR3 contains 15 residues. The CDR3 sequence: CASSRLDRMEETQYF. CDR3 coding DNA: TGTGCCAGCAGTCGCCTGGACAGGATGGAAGAGACCCAGTACTTC.

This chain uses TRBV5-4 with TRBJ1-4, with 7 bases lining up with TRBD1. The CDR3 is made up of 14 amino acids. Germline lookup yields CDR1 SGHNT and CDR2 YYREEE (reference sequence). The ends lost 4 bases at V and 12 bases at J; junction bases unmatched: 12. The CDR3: CASSPDRARGELFF. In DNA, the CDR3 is TGTGCCAGCAGCCCAGACAGGGCACGTGGGGAACTGTTTTTT.

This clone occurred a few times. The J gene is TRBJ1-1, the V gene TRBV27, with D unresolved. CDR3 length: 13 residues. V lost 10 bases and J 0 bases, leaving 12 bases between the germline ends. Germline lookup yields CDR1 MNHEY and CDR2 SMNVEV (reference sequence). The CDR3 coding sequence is TGTGCCATTCTCGAGAGGGTGAACACTGAAGCTTTCTTT. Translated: CAILERVNTEAFF.

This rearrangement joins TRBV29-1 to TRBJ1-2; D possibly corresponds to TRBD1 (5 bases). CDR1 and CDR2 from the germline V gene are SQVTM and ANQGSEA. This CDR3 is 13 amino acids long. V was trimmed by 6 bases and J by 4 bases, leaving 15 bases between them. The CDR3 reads CSVAAGRPYGYTF. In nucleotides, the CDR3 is TGCAGCGTCGCAGCAGGGAGGCCCTATGGCTACACCTTC.

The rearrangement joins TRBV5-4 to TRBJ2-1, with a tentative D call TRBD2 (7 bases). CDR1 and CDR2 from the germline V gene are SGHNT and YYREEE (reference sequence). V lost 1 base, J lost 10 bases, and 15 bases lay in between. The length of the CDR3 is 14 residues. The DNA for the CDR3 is TGTGCCAGCAGCTTGAGGGGGGGGGATAGGGAGCAGTTCTTC. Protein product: CASSLRGGDREQFF.

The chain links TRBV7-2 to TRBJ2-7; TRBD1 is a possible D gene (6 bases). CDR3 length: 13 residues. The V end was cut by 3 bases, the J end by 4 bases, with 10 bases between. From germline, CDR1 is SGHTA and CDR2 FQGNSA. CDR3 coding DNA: TGTGCCAGCAGCTTGGGGGCGTCTTACGAGCAGTACTTC. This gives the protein CASSLGASYEQYF.

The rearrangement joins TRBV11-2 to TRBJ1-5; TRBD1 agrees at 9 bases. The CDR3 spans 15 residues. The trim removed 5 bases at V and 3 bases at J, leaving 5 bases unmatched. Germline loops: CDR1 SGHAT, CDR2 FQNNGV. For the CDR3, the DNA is TGTGCCAGCAGCGGTGGGACAGGGAACAATCAGCCCCAGCATTTT. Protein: CASSGGTGNNQPQHF.